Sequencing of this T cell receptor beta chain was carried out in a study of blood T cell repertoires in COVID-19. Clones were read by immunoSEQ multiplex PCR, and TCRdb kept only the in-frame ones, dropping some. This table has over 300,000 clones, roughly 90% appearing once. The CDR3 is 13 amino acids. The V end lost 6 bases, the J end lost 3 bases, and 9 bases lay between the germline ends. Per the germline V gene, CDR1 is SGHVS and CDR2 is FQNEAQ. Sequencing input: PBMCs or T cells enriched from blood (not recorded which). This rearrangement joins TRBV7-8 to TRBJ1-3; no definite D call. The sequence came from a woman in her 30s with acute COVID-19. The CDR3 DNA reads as TGTGCCAGCAGAGAGGGAATTGGAAACACCATATATTTT. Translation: CASREGIGNTIYF.